This T cell receptor beta chain was sequenced in a study of CD8 T cells in ankylosing spondylitis. Study conclusions and caveats: The study identified a TCR beta motif of under 10 highly homologous variants that appeared characteristic of ankylosing spondylitis blood. Reports say disease-linked clones showed up significantly more in matched ankylosing spondylitis synovial fluid. Earlier literature documents some of the motif variants in reactive arthritis synovial fluid and blood.

This clonotype was detected only a few times. What it binds is unknown. Quantitative 5'-RACE with molecular barcodes was used to make the TCR beta libraries. One entry per CDR3 protein results from TCRdb running MiXCR on the 5' RACE reads. There are approximately 240,000 distinct CDR3 sequences in the sample; 20% to 30% occur only once, and about 0.6% lies in the top ten. CDR3 size: 13 residues. Unmatched junction bases numbered 5, after V lost 7 bases and J lost 2 bases. Germline V gives CDR1 MNHNS, CDR2 SASEGT. The receptor comes from a male donor with ankylosing spondylitis or in good health (not recorded which). This chain connects TRBV6-1 to TRBJ2-7; 7 positions agree with TRBD1. The sequencing sample was made of blood, either unsorted or a sorted T cell fraction (not recorded which). The CDR3 DNA reads as TGTGCCAGCATGAGGGACAGCCCCTACGAGCAGTACTTC. The encoded protein is CASMRDSPYEQYF.